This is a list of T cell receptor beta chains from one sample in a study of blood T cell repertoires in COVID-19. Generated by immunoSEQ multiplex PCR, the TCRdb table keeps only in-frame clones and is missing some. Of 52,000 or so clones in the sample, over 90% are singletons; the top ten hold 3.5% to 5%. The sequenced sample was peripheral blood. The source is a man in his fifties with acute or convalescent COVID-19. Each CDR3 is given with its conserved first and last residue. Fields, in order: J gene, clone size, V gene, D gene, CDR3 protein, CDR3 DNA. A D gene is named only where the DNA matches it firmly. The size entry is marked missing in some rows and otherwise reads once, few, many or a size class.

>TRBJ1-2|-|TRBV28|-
CASSLEQANYGYTF
TGTGCCAGCAGTTTGGAACAGGCTAACTATGGCTACACCTTC
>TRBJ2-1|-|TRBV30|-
CAWSSGRYNEQFF
TGTGCCTGGAGTAGCGGGCGTTACAATGAGCAGTTCTTC
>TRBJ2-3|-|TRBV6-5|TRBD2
CASSLSGRDTDTQYF
TGTGCCAGCAGTTTAAGCGGGAGGGACACAGATACGCAGTATTTT
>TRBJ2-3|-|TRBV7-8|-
CASSPSGPTDTQYF
TGTGCCAGCAGCCCCTCAGGCCCGACAGATACGCAGTATTTT
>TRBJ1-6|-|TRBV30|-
CAWSPLNNSPLHF
TGTGCCTGGAGTCCCCTAAATAATTCACCCCTCCACTTT
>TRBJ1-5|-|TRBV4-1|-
CASSQVPRQNNQPQHF
TGCGCCAGCAGCCAAGTCCCCCGACAGAACAATCAGCCCCAGCATTTT
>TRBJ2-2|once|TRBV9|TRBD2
CASSVVLAGEGGELFF
TGTGCCAGCAGCGTAGTACTAGCGGGAGAGGGCGGGGAGCTGTTTTTT
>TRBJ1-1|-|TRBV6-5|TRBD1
CASRRTGSEAFF
TGTGCCAGCAGACGGACAGGGTCCGAAGCTTTCTTT
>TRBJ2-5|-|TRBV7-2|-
CASSLGFGDQETQYF
TGTGCCAGCAGCTTAGGGTTCGGGGACCAAGAGACCCAGTACTTC
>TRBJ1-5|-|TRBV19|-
CASSTLKGDQPQHF
TGTGCCAGTAGTACGCTTAAAGGGGATCAGCCCCAGCATTTT
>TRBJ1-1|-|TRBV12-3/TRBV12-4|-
CASRPREADEAFF
TGTGCCAGCAGACCCCGTGAGGCCGATGAAGCTTTCTTT
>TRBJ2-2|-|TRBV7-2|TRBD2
CASSPGLAGGPIGELFF
TGTGCCAGCAGCCCGGGATTAGCGGGAGGGCCTATCGGGGAGCTGTTTTTT
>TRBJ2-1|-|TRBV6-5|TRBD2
CASLNGGGNEQFF
TGTGCTTCCCTTAACGGGGGAGGGAATGAGCAGTTCTTC
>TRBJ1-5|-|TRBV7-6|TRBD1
CASSLGAAGTDNQPQHF
TGTGCCAGCAGCTTAGGAGCGGCCGGGACAGACAATCAGCCCCAGCATTTT
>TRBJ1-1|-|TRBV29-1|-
CSALTGHQYEAFF
TGCAGCGCATTGACGGGACACCAATATGAAGCTTTCTTT
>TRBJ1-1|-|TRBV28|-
CASTRGGANTEAFF
TGTGCCAGCACCCGAGGGGGGGCGAACACTGAAGCTTTCTTT
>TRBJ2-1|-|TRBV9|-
CASSVARYNEQFF
TGTGCCAGCAGCGTAGCCAGATACAATGAGCAGTTCTTC
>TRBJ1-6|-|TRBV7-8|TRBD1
CASSLVGTDNSPLHF
TGTGCCAGCAGCTTAGTAGGGACAGATAATTCACCCCTCCACTTT
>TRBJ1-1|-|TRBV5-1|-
CASNSGGSGEAFF
TGCGCCAGCAATTCGGGGGGATCTGGTGAAGCTTTCTTT
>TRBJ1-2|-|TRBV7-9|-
CASSLEAVYGYTF
TGTGCCAGCAGCTTGGAGGCGGTCTATGGCTACACCTTC
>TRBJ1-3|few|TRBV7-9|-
CASRGVASSGNTIYF
TGTGCCAGCAGGGGCGTAGCGTCCTCTGGAAACACCATATATTTT
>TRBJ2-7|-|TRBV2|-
CASTLDTIGFYEQYF
TGTGCCAGCACCCTGGACACAATAGGGTTCTACGAGCAGTACTTC
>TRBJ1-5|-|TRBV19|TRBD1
CASSASGQGRQPQHF
TGTGCCAGTAGTGCCTCAGGACAGGGACGTCAGCCCCAGCATTTT
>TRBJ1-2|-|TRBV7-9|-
CASSIQGNYGYTF
TGTGCCAGCAGCATCCAGGGGAACTATGGCTACACCTTC
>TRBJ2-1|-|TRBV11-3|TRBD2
CASSRSGSSYNEQFF
TGTGCCAGCAGCCGCAGCGGGAGCTCCTACAATGAGCAGTTCTTC
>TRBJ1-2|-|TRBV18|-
CASSPVGIGKDYGYTF
TGTGCCAGCTCACCTGTAGGTATCGGGAAGGACTATGGCTACACCTTC
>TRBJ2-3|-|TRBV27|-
CASSILGGTDTQYF
TGTGCCAGCAGTATTCTGGGAGGCACAGATACGCAGTATTTT
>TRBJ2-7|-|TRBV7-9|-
CASSLKDTNEQYF
TGTGCCAGCAGCTTAAAGGACACAAACGAGCAGTACTTC
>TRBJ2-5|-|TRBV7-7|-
CASSLGLSGVQETQYF
TGTGCCAGCAGCTTAGGATTGTCCGGGGTCCAAGAGACCCAGTACTTC
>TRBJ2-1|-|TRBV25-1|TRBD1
CASKRQGFNEQFF
TGTGCCAGCAAACGACAGGGGTTCAATGAGCAGTTCTTC
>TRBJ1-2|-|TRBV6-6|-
CASSSQGLDGYTF
TGTGCCAGCAGCTCCCAGGGGTTAGATGGCTACACCTTC
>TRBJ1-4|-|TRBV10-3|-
CAISDRQVNEKLFF
TGTGCCATCAGTGATCGACAGGTTAATGAAAAACTGTTTTTT
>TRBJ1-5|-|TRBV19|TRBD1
CASSRNRGPDSNQPQHF
TGTGCCAGTAGTAGAAACAGGGGCCCCGATAGCAATCAGCCCCAGCATTTT
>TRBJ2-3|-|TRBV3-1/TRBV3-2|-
CASSHRTVRVKADTQYF
TGTGCCAGCAGCCACCGGACTGTGAGGGTTAAAGCAGATACGCAGTATTTT
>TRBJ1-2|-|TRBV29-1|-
CSVLPGDYGYTF
TGCAGCGTTCTCCCAGGGGACTATGGCTACACCTTC
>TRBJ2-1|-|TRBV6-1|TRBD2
CASSEGTSGRGYEQFF
TGTGCCAGCAGTGAGGGGACTAGCGGGAGAGGTTATGAGCAGTTCTTC
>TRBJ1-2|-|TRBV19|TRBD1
CASSFRTGGRSNYGYTF
TGTGCCAGTAGTTTTAGGACAGGGGGCCGTTCTAACTATGGCTACACCTTC
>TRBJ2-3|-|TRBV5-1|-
CASSLVEPGGRNTQYF
TGCGCCAGCAGCTTGGTTGAGCCGGGGGGCAGGAATACGCAGTATTTT
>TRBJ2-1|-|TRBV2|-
CASNRGNEQFF
TGTGCCAGCAATCGAGGCAATGAGCAGTTCTTC
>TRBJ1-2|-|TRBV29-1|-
CSVQDYGYTF
TGCAGCGTTCAGGATTATGGCTACACCTTC